This T cell receptor (beta chain) was observed in a study of cytomegalovirus exposure and HLA in healthy donors. The PCR ran on 60 Vbeta and 13 Jbeta primers. Some clones are missing from TCRdb's copy, which holds only in-frame ones; the method was immunoSEQ multiplex PCR. In the table there are 95,000 to 150,000 clones, more than 65% of which are singletons. General study points: The study flagged some 170 TCR beta chains as cytomegalovirus-associated.

V was clipped by 5 bases and J by 5 bases; unmatched bases: 7. CDR1 and CDR2 (germline): LNHDA, SQIVND (reference sequence). The CDR3 is 15 residues long. This clone was observed a handful of times. Antigen: not known. The source material was PBMCs. This receptor was identified in a man between 18 and 35 years old in good health and CMV-seropositive. This chain joins TRBV19 and TRBJ2-2, with TRBD1 identical over 8 bases. This chain's CDR3 is CASSPSGGHTGELFF. The CDR3 region has the DNA TGTGCCAGTAGTCCCTCAGGGGGCCATACCGGGGAGCTGTTTTTT.